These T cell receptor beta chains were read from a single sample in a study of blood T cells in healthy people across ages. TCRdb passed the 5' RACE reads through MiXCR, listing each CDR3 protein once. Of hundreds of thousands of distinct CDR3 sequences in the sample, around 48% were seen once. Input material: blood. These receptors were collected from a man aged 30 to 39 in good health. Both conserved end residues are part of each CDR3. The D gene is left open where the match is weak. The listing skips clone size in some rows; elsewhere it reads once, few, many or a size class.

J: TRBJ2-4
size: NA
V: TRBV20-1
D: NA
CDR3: CSPTDRGAKNIQYF
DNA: TGCAGCCCAACGGACCGGGGGGCCAAAAACATTCAGTACTTC

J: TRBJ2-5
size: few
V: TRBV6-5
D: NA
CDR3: CASYSVGVEQETQYF
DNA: TGTGCCAGCTACTCCGTGGGGGTAGAACAAGAGACCCAGTACTTC

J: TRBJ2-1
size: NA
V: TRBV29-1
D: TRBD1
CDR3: CSVRDSSSHNEQFF
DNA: TGCAGCGTTAGGGACAGTAGCTCCCACAATGAGCAGTTCTTC

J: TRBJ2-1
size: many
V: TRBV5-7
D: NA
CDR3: CASSLARSCSYNEQFF
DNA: TGTGCCAGCAGCTTGGCCAGGTCTTGCTCCTACAATGAGCAGTTCTTC

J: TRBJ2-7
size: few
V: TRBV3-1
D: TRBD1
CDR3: CASRNIGTGNYEQYF
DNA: TGTGCCAGCCGAAACATCGGGACAGGGAACTACGAGCAGTACTTC

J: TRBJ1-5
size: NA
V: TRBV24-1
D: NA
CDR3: CTTSVEDPPFQPQHF
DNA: TGTACCACCAGTGTCGAAGATCCCCCGTTTCAGCCCCAGCATTTT

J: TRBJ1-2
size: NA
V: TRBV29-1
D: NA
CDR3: CSVEDSARPGYTF
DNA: TGCAGCGTTGAAGATTCGGCCCGACCTGGCTACACCTTC

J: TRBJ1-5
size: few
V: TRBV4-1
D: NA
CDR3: CASSQDYSAEYSNQPQHF
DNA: TGCGCCAGCAGCCAAGATTACAGCGCTGAATATAGCAATCAGCCCCAGCATTTT

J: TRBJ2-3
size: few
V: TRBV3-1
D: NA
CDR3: CASSQATAGFTDTQYF
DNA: TGTGCCAGCAGCCAAGCTACGGCAGGATTCACAGATACGCAGTATTTT

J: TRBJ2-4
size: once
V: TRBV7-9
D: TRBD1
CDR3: CASSLRAGGIKDTQYF
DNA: TGTGCCAGCAGCCTGCGGGCAGGGGGCATTAAGGACACTCAGTACTTC

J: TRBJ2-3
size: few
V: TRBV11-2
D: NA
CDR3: CASSLVGLVTDTQYF
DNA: TGTGCCAGCAGCTTAGTGGGTTTAGTCACAGATACGCAGTATTTT

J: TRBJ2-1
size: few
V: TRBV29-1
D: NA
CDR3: CSVASGSGTYNEQFF
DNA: TGCAGCGTTGCTTCGGGTTCGGGAACCTACAATGAGCAGTTCTTC

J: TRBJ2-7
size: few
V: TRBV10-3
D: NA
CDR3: CAISGGVRSYEQYF
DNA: TGTGCCATCAGTGGCGGGGTCCGCTCCTACGAGCAGTACTTC

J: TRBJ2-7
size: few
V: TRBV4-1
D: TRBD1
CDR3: CASSLTSDRAYEQYF
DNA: TGCGCCAGCAGCCTTACATCGGACAGGGCCTACGAGCAGTACTTC

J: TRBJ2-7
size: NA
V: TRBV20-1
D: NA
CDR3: CSAPGYRNREQYF
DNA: TGCAGTGCTCCGGGGTACAGGAATCGCGAGCAGTACTTC

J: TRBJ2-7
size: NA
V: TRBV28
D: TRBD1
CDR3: CASSPTGQGPYEQYF
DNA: TGTGCCAGCAGTCCAACGGGACAGGGTCCCTACGAGCAGTACTTC

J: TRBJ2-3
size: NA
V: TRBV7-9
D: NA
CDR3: CASTRQPTSTDTQYF
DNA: TGTGCCAGCACCAGACAGCCCACTAGCACAGATACGCAGTATTTT

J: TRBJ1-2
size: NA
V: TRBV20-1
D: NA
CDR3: CRGGSGGGYGYTF
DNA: TGCAGGGGGGGGTCCGGAGGTGGCTATGGCTACACCTTC

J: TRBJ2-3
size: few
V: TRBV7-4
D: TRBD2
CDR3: CASSALARGSADTQYF
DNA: TGTGCCAGCAGCGCACTAGCGCGGGGTTCGGCAGATACGCAGTATTTT

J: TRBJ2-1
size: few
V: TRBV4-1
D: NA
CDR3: CASSLEAGHDYNEQFF
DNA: TGCGCCAGCAGCCTAGAGGCTGGGCATGATTACAATGAGCAGTTCTTC

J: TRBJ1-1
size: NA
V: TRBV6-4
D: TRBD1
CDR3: CASSRQGGTEAFF
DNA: TGTGCCAGCAGTAGACAGGGCGGCACTGAAGCTTTCTTT

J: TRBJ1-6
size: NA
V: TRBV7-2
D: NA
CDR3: CASSLGQTSPLHF
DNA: TGTGCCAGCAGCTTAGGACAGACTTCACCCCTCCACTTT

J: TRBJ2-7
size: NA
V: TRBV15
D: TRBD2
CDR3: CATNQVGLAGDEQYF
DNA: TGTGCCACCAACCAGGTGGGGCTAGCGGGAGACGAGCAGTACTTC

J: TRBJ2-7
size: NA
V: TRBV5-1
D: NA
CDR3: CASSLPAETNSYELYF
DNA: TGCGCCAGCAGCCTCCCGGCAGAGACCAACTCCTACGAGCTGTACTTC

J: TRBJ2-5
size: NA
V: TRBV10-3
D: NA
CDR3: CAISVAHGETQYF
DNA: TGTGCCATCAGTGTGGCACATGGGGAGACCCAGTACTTC

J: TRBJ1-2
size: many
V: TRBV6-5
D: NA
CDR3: CASSYPGYGYTF
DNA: TGTGCCAGCAGTTACCCAGGCTATGGCTACACCTTC

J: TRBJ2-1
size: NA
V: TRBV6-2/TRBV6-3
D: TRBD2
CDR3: CASRKVAGGLSSYNEQFF
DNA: TGTGCCAGCAGAAAAGTAGCGGGGGGGTTAAGCTCCTACAATGAGCAGTTCTTC

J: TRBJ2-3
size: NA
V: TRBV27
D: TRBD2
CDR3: CVSSLNRDYLHNTQYF
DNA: TGTGTCAGCAGTTTAAATAGGGACTATCTCCATAATACGCAGTATTTT

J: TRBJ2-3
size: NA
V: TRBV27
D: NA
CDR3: CASSMRDGRSTDTQYF
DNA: TGTGCCAGCAGTATGCGTGATGGGAGAAGCACAGATACGCAGTATTTT

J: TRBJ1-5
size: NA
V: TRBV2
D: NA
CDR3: CASRMTSWEDQPQHF
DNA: TGTGCCAGCAGGATGACATCATGGGAAGATCAGCCCCAGCATTTT

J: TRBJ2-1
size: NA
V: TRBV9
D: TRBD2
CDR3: CASSVDSGGAGEQFF
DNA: TGTGCCAGCAGCGTAGATAGCGGGGGGGCAGGTGAGCAGTTCTTC

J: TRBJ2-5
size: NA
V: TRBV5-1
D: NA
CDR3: CASSLALGERGETQYF
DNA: TGCGCCAGCAGCTTGGCTTTGGGGGAAAGGGGAGAGACCCAGTACTTC

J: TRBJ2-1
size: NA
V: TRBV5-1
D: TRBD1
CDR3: CASSATAGTGGNEQFF
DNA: TGCGCCAGCAGCGCTACGGCCGGGACAGGAGGTAATGAGCAGTTCTTC

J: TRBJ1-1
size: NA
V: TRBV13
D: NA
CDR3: CASGRVNTEAFF
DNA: TGTGCCAGCGGTCGGGTGAACACTGAAGCTTTCTTT

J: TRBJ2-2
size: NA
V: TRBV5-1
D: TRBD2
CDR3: CASSLEPTSGTNTGELFF
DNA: TGCGCCAGCAGCTTGGAGCCGACTAGCGGAACGAACACCGGGGAGCTGTTTTTT

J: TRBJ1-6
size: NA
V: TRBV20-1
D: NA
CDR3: CSARDPGQNNSPLHF
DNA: TGCAGTGCTAGAGACCCTGGACAGAATAATTCACCCCTCCACTTT

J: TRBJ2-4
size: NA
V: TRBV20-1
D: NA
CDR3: CSVPGRAKNIQYF
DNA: TGCAGTGTCCCTGGAAGGGCCAAAAACATTCAGTACTTC

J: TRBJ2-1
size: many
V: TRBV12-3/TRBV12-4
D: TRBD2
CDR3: CASLRETDEQFF
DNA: TGTGCCAGCCTGCGGGAGACAGATGAGCAGTTCTTC

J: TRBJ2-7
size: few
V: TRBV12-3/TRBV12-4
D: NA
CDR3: CASSNLGGTYEQYF
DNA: TGTGCCAGCAGTAATTTGGGAGGAACCTACGAGCAGTACTTC

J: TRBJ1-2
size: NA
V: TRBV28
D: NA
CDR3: CASSPPGSPIYGYTF
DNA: TGTGCCAGCAGTCCCCCAGGAAGCCCCATCTATGGCTACACCTTC

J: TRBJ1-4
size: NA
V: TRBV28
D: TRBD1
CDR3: CASTGRDRRDLRERLFF
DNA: TGTGCCAGCACCGGAAGGGACAGGAGAGACCTGAGGGAAAGACTGTTTTTT

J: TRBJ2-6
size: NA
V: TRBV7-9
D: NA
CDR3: CASREGEAGANVLTF
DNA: TGTGCCAGCAGAGAAGGGGAAGCTGGGGCCAACGTCCTGACTTTC

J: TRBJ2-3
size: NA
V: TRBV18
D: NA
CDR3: CASSTIPTSTDTQYF
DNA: TGTGCCAGCTCAACCATTCCTACTAGCACAGATACGCAGTATTTT